The text below deals with one TCR beta chain. The data derive from a study of blood T cell repertoires in COVID-19. Study summary: Samples taken during acute and convalescent COVID-19 were collected in the United States, Italy and Spain. T cells, B-cell-depleted T cells, or PBMCs supplied cDNA or gDNA.

Germline V gene data show CDR1 as SGHTA and CDR2 as FQGTGA. The V gene end was trimmed by 4 bases and the J gene end by 3 bases; junction bases not matched to a gene: 3. The CDR3 has 13 amino acids. Under the authors' procedure: Using reference gene primer amplification, nucleated cell counts were estimated. Libraries were prepared by immunoSEQ multiplex PCR; TCRdb keeps only in-frame clonotypes and omits some of them. That table gives V, J and clone size, and the DNA gave D and trimming. The data show roughly 200,000 clones, under 90% seen once. Sequenced material: peripheral blood. The chain uses TRBV7-3 and TRBJ2-7; 7 nucleotides line up with TRBD1. The sequence derives from a man at least 80 years old with acute or convalescent COVID-19. The CDR3 region has the DNA TGTGCCAGCAGCTCCGGGGACAGCTACGAGCAGTACTTC. This codes for CASSSGDSYEQYF.